Following are 4 T cell receptor beta chains from one sample sequenced in a study of T-cell reconstitution after alpha-beta-depleted transplantation in children. TCRbeta library construction was performed incorporating unique molecular identifiers. In TCRdb, the PCR reads were re-called with MiXCR into one record per CDR3 protein. Of 200,000 to 250,000 distinct CDR3 sequences in the sample, under 13% were seen once. This specimen consisted of PBMCs, obtained before TCRalphabeta/CD19-depleted stem cell transplant. These receptors all come from a child younger than two with acute myeloid leukemia, due to receive a stem cell transplant.

This clonotype has ten or more counts. V gene TRBV6-2 or TRBV6-3 combines with J gene TRBJ2-1; TRBD1 is a possible D gene (6 bases). The germline V gene has CDR1 MNHEY and CDR2 SVGEGT. The CDR3 loop spans 20 amino acids. V was clipped by 0 bases and J by 0 bases, with 21 bases between them. The CDR3 DNA sequence: TGTGCCAGCAGTTACTCGATCTGGTGGGCGGTGGACAGCTCCTACAATGAGCAGTTCTTC. Translating gives CASSYSIWWAVDSSYNEQFF.

The chain couples TRBV27 to TRBJ1-2; 10 bases match TRBD1. The CDR3 contains 15 residues. Unmatched junction bases numbered 11, after V lost 6 bases and J lost 7 bases. The germline gives CDR1 MNHEY, CDR2 SMNVEV (reference sequence). The CDR3 bases are TGTGCCAGCAGCTTCTCGGGACAGGGGATACTTGGCTACACCTTC. Translation: CASSFSGQGILGYTF.

This clonotype was seen at least ten times. V is TRBV27 and J is TRBJ1-1; D perhaps matches TRBD1 (6 bases). The CDR3 runs to 14 residues. CDR1 is MNHEY, CDR2 SMNVEV, per germline (reference sequence). V lost 5 bases and J lost 5, with 15 bases in between. The chain's CDR3 is CASSEQGGDTEAFF. CDR3 sequence (DNA): TGTGCCAGCAGTGAACAGGGCGGAGATACTGAAGCTTTCTTT.

The table lists this clonotype with many counts. The V gene is TRBV12-3 or TRBV12-4, the J gene TRBJ1-2; D is possibly TRBD1 (6 bases). The length of the CDR3 is 12 residues. V gave up 10 bases and J gave up 4 bases, with 13 bases separating them. The CDR3 protein is CAMYRAFYGYTF. Here the CDR3 DNA reads TGTGCCATGTACAGGGCATTCTATGGCTACACCTTC.